This note documents a single T cell receptor (beta chain) sequence. Its antigen specificity is not known. Within one base of it there is no much larger clone, and no base qualities were kept. TCRbeta CDR3 regions were amplified from genomic DNA using the immunoSEQ Assay, a bias-controlled multiplex PCR. Per the source publication's procedure: The number of nucleated cells in each sample was estimated from the amplification of reference gene primers within the assay. To quantify the absolute abundance of each unique TCRbeta CDR3 rearrangement, sequence reads were collapsed and filtered. For each sample, productive Simpson clonality was calculated as the square root of Simpson's diversity index across productive rearrangements. Held by TCRdb, this immuneACCESS table contains in-frame sequences only and omits some clones. Under half of the omission traces to an unresolved V gene where checked; the cause of the rest is unknown. The V and J calls and clone size come from that table; D and trimming were worked out from the DNA. The sample has about 86,000 clones on record, roughly 83% of them singletons. The top ten hold around 29% of the sample.

This entry is derived from a study of blood T cell repertoires in COVID-19 (dated by TCRdb to the early 2020s). Background on the whole study: The collaborator samples originated in the United States, Italy and Spain and spanned the acute and convalescent phases of COVID-19. Nearly every sample came with metadata listing a de-identified subject ID, COVID-19 status, age in years and sex. A freely available public database, intended as a resource for researchers studying the immune response to SARS-CoV-2, is where the repertoires were released. Samples were obtained from the ongoing ImmuneRACE study (first 160 participants) and from 950 to 1,500 subjects provided by 6 global collaborators. The material from the prospective study consisted of cDNA or gDNA derived from T cells, B-cell-depleted T cells, or PBMCs. Deeply sampled blood TCRbeta repertoires from subjects exposed to, actively infected with, or recovered from COVID-19 were included in the dataset. HLA class I and class II types, where available, came from metadata supplied by the sample provider rather than from assay-based typing. Beyond this particular receptor, the publication reports: The quantity of clinical and demographic metadata differed by source and by participant and was supplied without curation.

Whole blood was collected in K2EDTA tubes by collaborating institutions according to the institutions' own protocols. For TCRbeta analysis, collaborators shipped samples as frozen whole blood, isolated PBMCs, or DNA extracted from either of those sample types. The germline V gene gives CDR1 as SGHAT and CDR2 as FQNNGV. Relative to germline, V is 1 base shorter and J is 6 bases shorter, with 13 bases between their ends. From the cysteine through the phenylalanine, the CDR3 covers 15 amino acids. Just CDR3 DNA is preserved here, 45 bases in frame from base 1. The sequence joins TRBV11-2 to TRBJ1-5; perhaps TRBD1 is the D gene, with 5 bases matching. Sequencing was performed on peripheral blood. The sequence derives from an elderly woman with active or convalescent COVID-19. The CDR3 protein is CASSLGNRPGQPQHF. The nucleotide sequence is given as TGTGCCAGCAGCTTAGGAAACAGGCCTGGTCAGCCCCAGCATTTT.